This entry lists 7 T cell receptor beta chains sequenced from one sample in a study of blood T cell repertoires in COVID-19. The repertoire was sequenced with immunoSEQ multiplex PCR; TCRdb's copy has only in-frame clones and lacks some. The table has around 160,000 clones, roughly 90% seen once. The material sequenced was peripheral blood. Source of these receptors: a human donor in a cohort sampled during active COVID-19.

The chain is built from TRBV5-5 and TRBJ2-7; the D gene is possibly TRBD2 (5 bases). The V and J ends lost 0 bases and 5 bases respectively, with 12 bases between them. The CDR3 length is 14 residues. Per the germline V gene, CDR1 is SGHKS and CDR2 is YYEKEE (reference sequence). CDR3 region: CASSLGGLNDEQYF. The CDR3 DNA follows: TGTGCCAGCAGCTTGGGAGGGCTAAACGACGAGCAGTACTTC.

The chain uses TRBV10-1 and TRBJ2-3; the D gene is possibly TRBD2 (6 bases). The length of the CDR3 is 15 residues. CDR1 WNHNN and CDR2 SYGVQD come from the germline V gene (reference sequence). V dropped 3 bases and J dropped 6 bases, with 16 bases sitting between them. The CDR3 bases are TGCGCCAGCAGTGATTCGTTGGGGGGTTCGGATACGCAGTATTTT. Its translation is CASSDSLGGSDTQYF.

This chain connects TRBV6-1 to TRBJ1-1; 10 bases match TRBD1. There are 14 residues in the CDR3. V lost 2 bases, J lost 5 bases, and 2 bases stayed unmatched. Germline-derived CDR1 and CDR2 are MNHNS and SASEGT. CDR3 DNA sequence: TGTGCCAGCAGTGAAAGGGACAGGGGAACTGAAGCTTTCTTT. Amino acid sequence: CASSERDRGTEAFF.

The rearrangement links TRBV3-1 (or the pseudogene TRBV3-2) to TRBJ2-1, with TRBD2 as a possible D gene (6 bases). Germline V gives CDR1 LGHDT, CDR2 YNNKEL (reference sequence). The CDR3 runs to 15 residues. V lost 0 bases and J 4 bases, leaving 10 bases between the germline ends. The DNA for the CDR3 is TGTGCCAGCAGCCAAGATGCGGGGATTTACAATGAGCAGTTCTTC. Protein: CASSQDAGIYNEQFF.

The chain couples TRBV3-1 (or the pseudogene TRBV3-2) to TRBJ1-2, with TRBD1 matching over 7 bases. Per the germline V gene, CDR1 is LGHDT and CDR2 is YNNKEL (reference sequence). V lost 2 bases, J lost 5 bases, and 5 bases stayed unmatched. This CDR3 is built from 14 residues. The CDR3 nucleotides read TGTGCCAGCAGCCAAAACAGGGGTACTTATGGCTACACCTTC. Residues: CASSQNRGTYGYTF.

The chain uses TRBV7-9 and TRBJ2-3; no clear D gene. Germline values: CDR1 SEHNR, CDR2 FQNEAQ (reference sequence). This CDR3 is built from 13 residues. Trimming stripped 2 bases from V and 4 bases from J, with 7 bases between. CDR3 bases: TGTGCCAGCAGCTTATCAGTTTCAGATACGCAGTATTTT. The encoded protein is CASSLSVSDTQYF.

The chain uses TRBV5-8 and TRBJ1-6; D is uncertain. The CDR3 extends over 17 amino acids. Trimming took off 5 bases at V and 6 bases at J, with 21 bases between the two ends. Germline V gene lookup returns CDR1 SGHTS and CDR2 YDEGEE. The chain's CDR3 is CASSGRTGEFFNSPLHF. CDR3 nucleotide sequence: TGTGCCAGCAGTGGCAGGACCGGGGAGTTTTTTAATTCACCCCTCCACTTT.